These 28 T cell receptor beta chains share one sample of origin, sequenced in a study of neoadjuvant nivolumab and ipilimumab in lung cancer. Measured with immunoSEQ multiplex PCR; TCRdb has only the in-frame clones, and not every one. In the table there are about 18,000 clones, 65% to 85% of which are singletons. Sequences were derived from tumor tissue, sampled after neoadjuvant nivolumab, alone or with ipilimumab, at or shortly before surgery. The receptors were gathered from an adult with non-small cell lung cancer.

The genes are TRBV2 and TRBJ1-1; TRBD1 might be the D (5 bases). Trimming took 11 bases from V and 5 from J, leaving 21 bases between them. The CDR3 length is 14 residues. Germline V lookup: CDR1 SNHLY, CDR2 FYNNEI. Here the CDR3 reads CALILRARGTEAFF. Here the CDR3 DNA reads TGTGCCCTAATTTTGAGAGCCCGGGGGACTGAAGCTTTCTTT.

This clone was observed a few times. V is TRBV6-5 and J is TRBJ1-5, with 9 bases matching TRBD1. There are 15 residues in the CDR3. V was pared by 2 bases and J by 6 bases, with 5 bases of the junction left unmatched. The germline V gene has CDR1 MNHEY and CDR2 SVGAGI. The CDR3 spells CASSYDRGGGQPQHF. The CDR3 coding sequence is TGTGCCAGCAGTTACGACAGGGGGGGCGGTCAGCCCCAGCATTTT.

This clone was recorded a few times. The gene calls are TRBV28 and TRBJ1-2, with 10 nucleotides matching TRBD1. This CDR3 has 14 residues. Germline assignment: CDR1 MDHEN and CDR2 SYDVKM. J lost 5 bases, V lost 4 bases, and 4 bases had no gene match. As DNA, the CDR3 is TGTGCCAGCAGTTATGGACAGGGGGGGTATGGCTACACCTTC. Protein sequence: CASSYGQGGYGYTF.

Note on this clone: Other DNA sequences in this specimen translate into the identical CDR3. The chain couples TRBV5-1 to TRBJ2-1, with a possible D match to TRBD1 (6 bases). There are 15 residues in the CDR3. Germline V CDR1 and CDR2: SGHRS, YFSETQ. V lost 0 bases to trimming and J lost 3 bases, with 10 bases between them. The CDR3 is CASSLEGRGYNEQFF. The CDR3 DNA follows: TGCGCCAGCAGCTTGGAGGGCAGGGGCTACAATGAGCAGTTCTTC.

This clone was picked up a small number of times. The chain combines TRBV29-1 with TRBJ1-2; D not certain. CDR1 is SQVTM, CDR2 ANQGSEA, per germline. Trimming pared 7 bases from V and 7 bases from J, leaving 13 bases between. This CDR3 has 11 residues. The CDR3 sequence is CSALAARGYTF. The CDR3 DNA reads TGCAGCGCCCTGGCGGCCCGTGGCTACACCTTC.

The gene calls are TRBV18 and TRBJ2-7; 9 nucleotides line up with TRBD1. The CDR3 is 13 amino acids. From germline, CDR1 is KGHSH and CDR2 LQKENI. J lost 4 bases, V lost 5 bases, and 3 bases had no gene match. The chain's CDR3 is CASSATGGYEQYF. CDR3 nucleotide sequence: TGTGCCAGCTCAGCGACAGGGGGTTACGAGCAGTACTTC.

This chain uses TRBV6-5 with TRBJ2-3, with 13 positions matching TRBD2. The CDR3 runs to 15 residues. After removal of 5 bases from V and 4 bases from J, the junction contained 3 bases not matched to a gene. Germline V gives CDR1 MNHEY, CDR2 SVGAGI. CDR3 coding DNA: TGTGCCAGCAGTCGACTAGCGGGGGGAGCAGATACGCAGTATTTT. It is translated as CASSRLAGGADTQYF.

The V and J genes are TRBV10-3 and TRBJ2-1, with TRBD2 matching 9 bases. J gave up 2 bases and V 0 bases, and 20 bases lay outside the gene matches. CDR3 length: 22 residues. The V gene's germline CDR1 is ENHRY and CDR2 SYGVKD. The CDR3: CAISESKGPMGVSGGAYNEQFF. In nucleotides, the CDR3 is TGTGCCATCAGTGAGTCGAAGGGGCCCATGGGAGTTAGCGGGGGTGCCTACAATGAGCAGTTCTTC.

Written as DNA, the CDR3 is TGTGCCAGCAGCTTGGGAGCGGGCCCCTACGAGCAGTACTTC. Translated, it gives CASSLGAGPYEQYF. V and J are TRBV7-2 and TRBJ2-7; tentative D call: TRBD2 (6 bases). The ends were cut back, 3 bases at V and 2 bases at J, with 11 bases in the middle. Germline CDR1 SGHTA, CDR2 FQGNSA. The CDR3 runs 14 residues.

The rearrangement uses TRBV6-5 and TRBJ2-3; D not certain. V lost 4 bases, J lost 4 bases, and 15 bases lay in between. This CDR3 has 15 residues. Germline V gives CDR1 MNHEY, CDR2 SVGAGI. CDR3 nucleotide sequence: TGTGCCAGCAGTTCATCACTTCTTCCCGCAGATACGCAGTATTTT. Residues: CASSSSLLPADTQYF.

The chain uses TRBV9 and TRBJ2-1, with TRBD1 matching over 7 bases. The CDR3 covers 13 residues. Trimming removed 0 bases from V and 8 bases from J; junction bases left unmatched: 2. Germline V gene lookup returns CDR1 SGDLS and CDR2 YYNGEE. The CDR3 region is CASSVGTGHEQFF. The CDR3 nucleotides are TGTGCCAGCAGCGTAGGGACAGGTCATGAGCAGTTCTTC.

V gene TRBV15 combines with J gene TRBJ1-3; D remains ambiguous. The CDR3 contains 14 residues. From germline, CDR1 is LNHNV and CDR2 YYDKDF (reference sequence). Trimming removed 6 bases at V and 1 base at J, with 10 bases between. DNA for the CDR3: TGTGCCACCAGGACTGGAAATTCTGGAAACACCATATATTTT. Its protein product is CATRTGNSGNTIYF.

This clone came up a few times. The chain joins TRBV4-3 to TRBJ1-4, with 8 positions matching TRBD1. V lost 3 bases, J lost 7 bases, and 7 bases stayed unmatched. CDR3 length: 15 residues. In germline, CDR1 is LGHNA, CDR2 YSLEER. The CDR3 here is CASSHTTGVAEKLFF. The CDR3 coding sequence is TGCGCCAGCAGCCATACGACAGGGGTTGCTGAAAAACTGTTTTTT.

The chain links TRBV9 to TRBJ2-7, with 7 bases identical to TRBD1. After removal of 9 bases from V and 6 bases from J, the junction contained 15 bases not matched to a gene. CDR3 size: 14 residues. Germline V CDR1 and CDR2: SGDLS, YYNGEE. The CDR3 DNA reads TGTGCCACCAACCAACAGACAGGGCCCCCCGAGCAGTACTTC. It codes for CATNQQTGPPEQYF.

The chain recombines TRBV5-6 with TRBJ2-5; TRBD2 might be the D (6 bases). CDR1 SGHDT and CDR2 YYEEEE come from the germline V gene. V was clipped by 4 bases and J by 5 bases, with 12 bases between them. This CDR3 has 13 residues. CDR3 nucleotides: TGTGCCAGCAGCCCCGGGACTCTGGAGACCCAGTACTTC. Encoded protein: CASSPGTLETQYF.

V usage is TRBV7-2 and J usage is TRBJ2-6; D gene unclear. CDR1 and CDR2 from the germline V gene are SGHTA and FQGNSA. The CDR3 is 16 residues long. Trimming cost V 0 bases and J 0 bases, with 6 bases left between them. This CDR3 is CASSLAVSSGANVLTF. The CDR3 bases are TGTGCCAGCAGCTTAGCGGTGAGCTCTGGGGCCAACGTCCTGACTTTC.

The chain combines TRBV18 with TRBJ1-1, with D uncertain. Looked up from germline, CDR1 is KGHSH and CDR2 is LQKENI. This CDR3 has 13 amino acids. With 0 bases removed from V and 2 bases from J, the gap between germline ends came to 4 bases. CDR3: CASSPPLNTEAFF. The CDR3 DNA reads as TGTGCCAGCTCACCACCGCTTAACACTGAAGCTTTCTTT.

Here the CDR3 reads CASSLDQEGNTIYF. Here the CDR3 DNA reads TGCGCCAGCAGCTTGGATCAGGAGGGAAACACCATATATTTT. The V and J genes are TRBV5-1 and TRBJ1-3; D unresolved. Germline CDR1 SGHRS, CDR2 YFSETQ. The V and J ends lost 0 bases and 4 bases respectively, with 8 bases between them. The CDR3 contains 14 residues.

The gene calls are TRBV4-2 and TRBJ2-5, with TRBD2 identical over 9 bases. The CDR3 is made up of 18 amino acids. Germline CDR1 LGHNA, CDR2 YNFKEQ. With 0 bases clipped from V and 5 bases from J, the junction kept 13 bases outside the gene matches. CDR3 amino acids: CASSQERAGGPRAETQYF. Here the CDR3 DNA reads TGTGCCAGCAGCCAAGAGCGAGCGGGGGGCCCCAGGGCGGAGACCCAGTACTTC.

The CDR3: CASSLVALSGRNEKLFF. CDR3 coding DNA: TGCGCCAGCAGCTTGGTAGCTCTGTCAGGAAGAAATGAAAAACTGTTTTTT. The J gene is TRBJ1-4, the V gene TRBV5-1, with D unclear. Per the germline V gene, CDR1 is SGHRS and CDR2 is YFSETQ. V lost 0 bases to trimming and J lost 5 bases, with 17 bases between them. The CDR3 has 17 residues. Drawing the rest from reference TRBV5-1 and TRBJ1-4, the complete variable domain is KAGVTQTPRYLIKTRGQQVTLSCSPISGHRSVSWYQQTPGQGLQFLFEYFSETQRNKGNFPGRFSGRQFSNSRSEMNVSTLELGDSALYLCASSLVALSGRNEKLFFGSGTQLSVL.

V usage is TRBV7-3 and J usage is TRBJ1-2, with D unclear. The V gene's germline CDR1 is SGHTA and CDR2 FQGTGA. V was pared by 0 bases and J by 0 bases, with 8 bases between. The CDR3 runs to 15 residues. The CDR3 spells CASSLTGATNYGYTF. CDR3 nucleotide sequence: TGTGCCAGCAGCTTAACAGGTGCAACTAACTATGGCTACACCTTC.

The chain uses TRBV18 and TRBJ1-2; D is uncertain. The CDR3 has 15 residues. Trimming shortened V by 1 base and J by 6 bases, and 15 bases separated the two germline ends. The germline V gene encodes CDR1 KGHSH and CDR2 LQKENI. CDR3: CASSPLEGKVDGYTF. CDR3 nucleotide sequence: TGTGCCAGCTCACCACTTGAGGGAAAGGTCGATGGCTACACCTTC.

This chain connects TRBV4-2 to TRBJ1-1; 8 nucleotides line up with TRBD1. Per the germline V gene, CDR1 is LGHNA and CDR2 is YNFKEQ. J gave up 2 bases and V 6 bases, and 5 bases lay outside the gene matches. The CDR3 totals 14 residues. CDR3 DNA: TGTGCCAGCAGAAAGACAGGGGCCAACACTGAAGCTTTCTTT. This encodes CASRKTGANTEAFF.

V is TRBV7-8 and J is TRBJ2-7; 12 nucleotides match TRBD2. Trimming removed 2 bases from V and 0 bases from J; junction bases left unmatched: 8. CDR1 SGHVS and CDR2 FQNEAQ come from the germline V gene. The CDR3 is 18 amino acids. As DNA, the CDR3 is TGTGCCAGCAGCTTAACTAGCGGGGGGTTCTCCAGCTCCTACGAGCAGTACTTC. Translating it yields CASSLTSGGFSSSYEQYF.

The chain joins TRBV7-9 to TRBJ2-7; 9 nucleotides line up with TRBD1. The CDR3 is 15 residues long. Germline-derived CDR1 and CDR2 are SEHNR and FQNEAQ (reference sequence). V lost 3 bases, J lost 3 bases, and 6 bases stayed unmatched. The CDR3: CASSLGQGLSYEQYF. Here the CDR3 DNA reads TGTGCCAGCAGCTTGGGACAGGGTCTAAGCTACGAGCAGTACTTC.

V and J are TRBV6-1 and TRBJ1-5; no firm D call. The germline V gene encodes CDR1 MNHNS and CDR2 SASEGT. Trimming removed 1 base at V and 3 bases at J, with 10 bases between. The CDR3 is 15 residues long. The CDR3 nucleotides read TGTGCCAGCAGTGAAGGAAGGCAGTCCAATCAGCCCCAGCATTTT. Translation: CASSEGRQSNQPQHF.

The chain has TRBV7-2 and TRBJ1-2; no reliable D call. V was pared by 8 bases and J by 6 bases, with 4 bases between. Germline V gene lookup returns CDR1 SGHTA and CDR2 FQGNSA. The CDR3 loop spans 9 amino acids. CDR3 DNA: TGTGCCAGCGGAAATGGCTACACCTTC. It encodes CASGNGYTF. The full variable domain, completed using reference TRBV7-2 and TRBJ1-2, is GAGVSQSPSNKVTEKGKDVELRCDPISGHTALYWYRQSLGQGLEFLIYFQGNSAPDKSGLPSDRFSAERTGGSVSTLTIQRTQQEDSAVYLCASGNGYTFGSGTRLTVV.

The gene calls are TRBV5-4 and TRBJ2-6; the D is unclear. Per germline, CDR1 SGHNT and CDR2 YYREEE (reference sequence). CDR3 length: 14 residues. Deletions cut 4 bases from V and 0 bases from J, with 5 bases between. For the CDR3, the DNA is TGTGCCAGCAGCCAGTTCTCTGGGGCCAACGTCCTGACTTTC. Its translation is CASSQFSGANVLTF.